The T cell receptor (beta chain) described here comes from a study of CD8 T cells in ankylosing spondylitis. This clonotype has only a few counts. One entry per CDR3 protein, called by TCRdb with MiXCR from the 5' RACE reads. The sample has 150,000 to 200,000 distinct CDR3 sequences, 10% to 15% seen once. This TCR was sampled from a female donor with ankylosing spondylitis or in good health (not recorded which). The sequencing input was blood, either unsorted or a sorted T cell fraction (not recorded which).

CDR3 coding DNA: TGTGCCATCAGTGATGAGAGGGGGTCGAGGAATGAGCAGTTCTTC. This codes for CAISDERGSRNEQFF. This chain uses TRBV10-3 with TRBJ2-1; D possibly corresponds to TRBD1 (6 bases). Germline values: CDR1 ENHRY, CDR2 SYGVKD. The length of the CDR3 is 15 residues. The germline V and J ends were trimmed by 3 bases and 7 bases, with 16 bases remaining between them.